Below are 31 T cell receptor beta chains sequenced from a single sample in a study of post-analysis software for immune sequencing data. Study-level results: TRBV segments more frequent in patients than in controls numbered about five and included TRBV5-6, TRBV5-1 and TRBV20-1.

For these TCRs, the target antigens are not known. Prepared TCR beta cDNA libraries contained unique molecular identifiers. TCRdb re-called the PCR reads through MiXCR, storing one row per CDR3 protein. The sample has roughly 800,000 distinct CDR3 sequences, about 45% seen once. Material: blood. The receptors come from a girl aged 5-17 years with multiple sclerosis.

J is TRBJ2-7 and V is TRBV7-2; D unresolved. CDR3 size: 14 residues. CDR1 is SGHTA and CDR2 is FQGNSA in the germline V gene. The V gene lost 2 bases and the J gene lost 3 bases, with 11 bases spanning the gap. CDR3 region: CASSLTFSVYEQYF. In nucleotides, the CDR3 is TGTGCCAGCAGCTTAACGTTCTCAGTCTACGAGCAGTACTTC.

The chain uses TRBV6-1 and TRBJ1-1; D is uncertain. This CDR3 is built from 16 residues. Germline lookup yields CDR1 MNHNS and CDR2 SASEGT. The V and J ends lost 1 base and 6 bases respectively, with 18 bases between them. CDR3 region: CASSEGGLGDGSEAFF. CDR3 sequence (DNA): TGTGCCAGCAGTGAAGGAGGTCTCGGGGATGGGTCTGAAGCTTTCTTT.

As DNA, the CDR3 is TGTGCCACCCCCATCAACGGTGGCTACACCTTC. Amino acids: CATPINGGYTF. J is TRBJ1-2 and V is TRBV24-1; no clear D gene. This CDR3 comprises 11 residues. The germline gives CDR1 KGHDR, CDR2 SFDVKD. V lost 9 bases to trimming and J lost 7 bases, with 11 bases between them.

The chain couples TRBV10-3 to TRBJ2-5; 11 nucleotides match TRBD2. TRBJ2-7 explains the end of the DNA better; the J call may be wrong. The CDR3 totals 17 residues. CDR1 and CDR2 from the germline V gene are ENHRY and SYGVKD. CDR3 nucleotides: TGTGCCATCAGTGATATCTGGACTAGCGGGTGGTCCTACGAGCAGTACTTC. It specifies CAISDIWTSGWSYEQYF.

This sequence joins TRBV5-1 and TRBJ2-3, with TRBD1 identical over 7 bases. The germline CDR1 and CDR2 sequences are SGHRS and YFSETQ. The CDR3 extends over 15 amino acids. The ends lost 4 bases at V and 2 bases at J; junction bases unmatched: 7. The CDR3 spells CASSPRDSFTDTQYF. The CDR3 coding sequence is TGCGCCAGCAGCCCTCGGGACAGTTTCACAGATACGCAGTATTTT.

The J gene is TRBJ2-7, the V gene TRBV4-3; D remains unclear. In germline, CDR1 is LGHNA, CDR2 YSLEER. The CDR3 consists of 14 residues. The V gene lost 1 base and the J gene lost 2 bases, with 9 bases spanning the gap. The chain's CDR3 is CASSQVPRAYEQYF. The CDR3 nucleotides read TGCGCCAGCAGCCAAGTTCCGCGCGCCTACGAGCAGTACTTC.

CDR3 sequence reads: CASGPPGGGGRGTDTQYF. CDR3 bases: TGTGCCAGCGGACCCCCTGGAGGGGGAGGACGGGGCACAGATACGCAGTATTTT. The chain has TRBV7-2 and TRBJ2-3; perhaps D is TRBD1 or TRBD2 (6 bases each). The CDR3 totals 18 residues. CDR1 SGHTA and CDR2 FQGNSA come from the germline V gene. Trimming took 8 bases from V and 1 from J, leaving 25 bases between them.

In its sample, this clonotype was seen a few times. This chain connects TRBV29-1 to TRBJ2-5, with 10 bases aligning to TRBD1. The CDR3 length is 14 residues. Germline V gene data show CDR1 as SQVTM and CDR2 as ANQGSEA. The J segment lost 4 bases and the V segment lost 4 bases, leaving 6 bases of the junction unmatched. This CDR3 is CSVASGTGVETQYF. CDR3 sequence (DNA): TGCAGCGTTGCCTCTGGGACAGGGGTAGAGACCCAGTACTTC.

The chain combines TRBV20-1 with TRBJ2-3; D possibly matches TRBD1 or TRBD2 (6 bases each). Germline lookup yields CDR1 DFQATT and CDR2 SNEGSKA (reference sequence). CDR3 length: 13 amino acids. Trimming took off 6 bases at V and 6 bases at J, with 16 bases between the two ends. CDR3 DNA: TGCAGTGCCGGAGGGTCAGGGGCGGATACGCAGTATTTT. Its translation is CSAGGSGADTQYF.

The chain recombines TRBV7-2 with TRBJ2-6, with D possibly matching TRBD1 (5 bases). Germline V CDR1 and CDR2: SGHTA, FQGNSA. The CDR3 is made up of 17 amino acids. Between the trimmed V and J ends, which lost 5 bases and 6 bases, there was a span of 20 bases. CDR3 sequence (DNA): TGTGCCAGCAGCCTGTCTTGGCAGGGCCTCGAGGCCAACGTCCTGACTTTC. Its translation is CASSLSWQGLEANVLTF.

V usage is TRBV29-1 and J usage is TRBJ2-3, with D possibly being TRBD2 (6 bases). CDR1 SQVTM and CDR2 ANQGSEA come from the germline V gene. The germline V and J ends were trimmed by 4 bases and 1 base, with 15 bases remaining between them. The CDR3 extends over 15 amino acids. The DNA for the CDR3 is TGCAGCGTTGTACGGCTAGCGCCCGGCACAGATACGCAGTATTTT. This sequence encodes CSVVRLAPGTDTQYF.

The DNA of the CDR3 is TGTGCCAGCAGTTCCCAGGGGTCCTATGGCTACACCTTC. Residues: CASSSQGSYGYTF. V is TRBV12-3 or TRBV12-4 and J is TRBJ1-2; TRBD1 is a possible D gene (6 bases). CDR3 length equals 13 residues. The V gene lost 4 bases and the J gene lost 4 bases, with 10 bases spanning the gap.

Only a few counts were recorded for this clonotype. The chain has TRBV10-3 and TRBJ2-7; tentative D call: TRBD2 (5 bases). V was trimmed by 4 bases and J by 5 bases, leaving 9 bases between them. This CDR3 has 12 residues. Germline V gene lookup returns CDR1 ENHRY and CDR2 SYGVKD. The CDR3 DNA sequence: TGTGCCATCAGTGGGACTGCCGACGAGCAGTACTTC. Its protein is CAISGTADEQYF.

This clonotype was counted only a few times. The genes are TRBV20-1 and TRBJ2-7, with 7 positions matching TRBD1. Trimming took 2 bases from V and 1 from J; bases not matched to a gene: 2. Germline CDR1 and CDR2: DFQATT and SNEGSKA (reference sequence). The CDR3 extends over 13 amino acids. This CDR3 is CSARQQGSYEQYF. CDR3 bases: TGCAGTGCTAGACAACAGGGGTCCTACGAGCAGTACTTC.

There are a few counts of this clonotype. V gene TRBV27 combines with J gene TRBJ2-1, with a possible D match to TRBD2 (7 bases). CDR3 length: 11 residues. Germline V gives CDR1 MNHEY, CDR2 SMNVEV (reference sequence). V was trimmed by 4 bases and J by 15 bases, leaving 13 bases between them. The CDR3: CASSSGRGAFF. The DNA for the CDR3 is TGTGCCAGCAGTTCGGGTCGGGGGGCGTTCTTC.

There are a few counts of this clonotype. This chain connects TRBV7-9 to TRBJ2-3; 10 nucleotides match TRBD1. CDR1 is SEHNR, CDR2 FQNEAQ, per germline (reference sequence). CDR3 length equals 17 residues. V shed 6 bases and J 7 bases; nucleotides not matched to a gene: 16. The CDR3 reads CASRPEIGQGDLYTQYF. The DNA for the CDR3 is TGTGCCAGCAGACCCGAAATCGGACAGGGGGATCTGTATACGCAGTATTTT.

This clonotype has only a few counts. This sequence joins TRBV20-1 and TRBJ2-7; D may be TRBD2 (5 bases). The CDR3 loop spans 13 amino acids. Germline values: CDR1 DFQATT, CDR2 SNEGSKA (reference sequence). V lost 6 bases and J lost 2, with 14 bases in between. CDR3 nucleotides: TGCAGTGCGGAGGACCGGGAAGCCTACGAGCAGTACTTC. This codes for CSAEDREAYEQYF.

This clonotype was seen repeatedly, ten times or more. The chain is built from TRBV29-1 and TRBJ2-1; maybe TRBD2 (5 bases). V dropped 2 bases and J dropped 11 bases, with 10 bases sitting between them. Germline values: CDR1 SQVTM, CDR2 ANQGSEA. The CDR3 consists of 11 residues. The CDR3 protein is CSVETGSQQFF. The CDR3 bases are TGCAGCGTTGAAACGGGGAGTCAGCAGTTCTTC.

This clonotype was seen only a few times. This chain links TRBV13 with TRBJ2-5; TRBD2 aligns across 8 bases. The CDR3 covers 16 residues. V was clipped by 3 bases and J by 11 bases; unmatched bases: 17. Germline CDR1 reads PRHDT; CDR2 reads FYEKMQ (reference sequence). CDR3 nucleotides: TGTGCCAGCAGCTTCCGGGCAGCGGGAGTAGCAGGGGAGCAGTACTTC. Protein product: CASSFRAAGVAGEQYF.

This clonotype was detected only a few times. The chain combines TRBV4-3 with TRBJ2-1, with 8 bases fitting TRBD1. This CDR3 comprises 14 residues. From germline, CDR1 is LGHNA and CDR2 YSLEER. The V gene end was trimmed by 5 bases and the J gene end by 10 bases; junction bases not matched to a gene: 10. CDR3 protein: CASSVGRAGGEQFF. In DNA, the CDR3 is TGCGCCAGCAGCGTCGGACGTGCAGGGGGCGAGCAGTTCTTC.

As DNA, the CDR3 is TGCAGTGCTAGAGGCGGACTAGGACGATACGATGAGCAGTTCTTC. This sequence encodes CSARGGLGRYDEQFF. This sequence joins TRBV20-1 and TRBJ2-1; 7 positions agree with TRBD2. V lost 1 base, J lost 8 bases, and 11 bases stayed unmatched. Germline-derived CDR1 and CDR2 are DFQATT and SNEGSKA (reference sequence). The CDR3 is 15 residues long.

The V gene is TRBV20-1, the J gene TRBJ2-3; D gene uncertain. Looked up from germline, CDR1 is DFQATT and CDR2 is SNEGSKA (reference sequence). V was trimmed by 5 bases and J by 6 bases, leaving 15 bases between them. The CDR3 runs to 13 residues. This CDR3 is CSAGPPPRDTQYF. CDR3 sequence (DNA): TGCAGTGCTGGGCCTCCCCCCCGGGATACGCAGTATTTT.

This chain's CDR3 is CASSQVPDSNQPQHF. The DNA for the CDR3 is TGTGCCAGCAGCCAAGTTCCAGATAGCAATCAGCCCCAGCATTTT. The rearrangement links TRBV3-1 to TRBJ1-5; D unclear. The CDR3 runs 15 residues. Germline-derived CDR1 and CDR2 are LGHDT and YNNKEL (reference sequence). Trimming took off 1 base at V and 0 bases at J, with 7 bases between the two ends.

V is TRBV4-1 and J is TRBJ2-7; D tentatively reads TRBD1 or TRBD2 (5 bases each). Matching the DNA end better, TRBJ2-5 makes the J call doubtful. The germline CDR1 and CDR2 sequences are MGHRA and YSYEKL. CDR3 length: 15 residues. Written as DNA, the CDR3 is TGCGCCAGCAGTGAGTACGGGACCTCTGGTGAGACCCAGTACTTC. Its protein is CASSEYGTSGETQYF.

In its sample, this clonotype was seen a few times. The V gene is TRBV6-6, the J gene TRBJ2-7; the match to TRBD2 covers 8 bases. The CDR3 has 16 amino acids. CDR1 is MNHNY and CDR2 is SVGAGI in the germline V gene (reference sequence). V gave up 6 bases and J gave up 5 bases; unmatched junction bases: 15. The CDR3 DNA is TGTGCCAGCAGCTACCTGGAGCGGGAGTATCAGGACGAGCAGTACTTC. It yields the protein CASSYLEREYQDEQYF.

The V call is TRBV28, the J call TRBJ1-4; a possible D gene is TRBD1 (5 bases). Trimming shortened V by 6 bases and J by 13 bases, and 15 bases separated the two germline ends. CDR3 length equals 12 residues. Germline V lookup: CDR1 MDHEN, CDR2 SYDVKM. CDR3 sequence (DNA): TGTGCCAGCAGGACATCGGGGGTAGGACTGTTTTTT. Protein: CASRTSGVGLFF.

This clonotype showed up just once. The chain combines TRBV2 with TRBJ1-2; 12 nucleotides match TRBD1. Trimming removed 6 bases from V and 7 bases from J; junction bases left unmatched: 9. The germline CDR1 and CDR2 sequences are SNHLY and FYNNEI. The CDR3 sequence is 15 residues long. CDR3 nucleotide sequence: TGTGCCAGCAGGACCGGGACAGGGGGCGCGGGTGGCTACACCTTC. This encodes CASRTGTGGAGGYTF. Complete variable domain (other parts from reference TRBV2 and TRBJ1-2): EPEVTQTPSHQVTQMGQEVILRCVPISNHLYFYWYRQILGQKVEFLVSFYNNEISEKSEIFDDQFSVERPDGSNFTLKIRSTKLEDSAMYFCASRTGTGGAGGYTFGSGTRLTVV.

The V and J genes are TRBV27 and TRBJ1-5; the D is unclear. Trimming left V 5 bases short and J 4 bases short, with 18 bases between. Germline V CDR1 and CDR2: MNHEY, SMNVEV (reference sequence). The CDR3 runs 16 residues. Written as DNA, the CDR3 is TGTGCCAGCAGTCCCCGGACGGGGAAGGCAAATCAGCCCCAGCATTTT. It specifies CASSPRTGKANQPQHF.

The chain carries TRBV11-1 and TRBJ2-1; the match to TRBD1 covers 9 bases. CDR1 SGHAT and CDR2 FQDESV come from the germline V gene (reference sequence). The ends lost 5 bases at V and 0 bases at J; junction bases unmatched: 5. This CDR3 contains 16 residues. The CDR3 DNA reads TGTGCCAGCAGCAAAGGACAGGGGAGCTCCTACAATGAGCAGTTCTTC. Its translation: CASSKGQGSSYNEQFF.

The V call is TRBV28, the J call TRBJ1-5, with TRBD1 as a possible D gene (6 bases). The CDR3 consists of 15 residues. The V end lost 5 bases, the J end lost 2 bases, and 13 bases lay between the germline ends. Germline V CDR1 and CDR2: MDHEN, SYDVKM. The CDR3 bases are TGTGCCAGCAGTGCCAGGGGAGTCGGCAATCAGCCCCAGCATTTT. It encodes CASSARGVGNQPQHF.

This clonotype showed up many times. The chain recombines TRBV7-2 with TRBJ2-7, with 9 nucleotides matching TRBD2. The junction had 8 bases not matched to a gene; V was cut back by 3 bases and J by 5 bases. The CDR3 is 15 residues long. Germline loops: CDR1 SGHTA, CDR2 FQGNSA. This chain's CDR3 is CASSFLAGGPDEQYF. DNA for the CDR3: TGTGCCAGCAGCTTTTTGGCGGGAGGGCCAGACGAGCAGTACTTC.